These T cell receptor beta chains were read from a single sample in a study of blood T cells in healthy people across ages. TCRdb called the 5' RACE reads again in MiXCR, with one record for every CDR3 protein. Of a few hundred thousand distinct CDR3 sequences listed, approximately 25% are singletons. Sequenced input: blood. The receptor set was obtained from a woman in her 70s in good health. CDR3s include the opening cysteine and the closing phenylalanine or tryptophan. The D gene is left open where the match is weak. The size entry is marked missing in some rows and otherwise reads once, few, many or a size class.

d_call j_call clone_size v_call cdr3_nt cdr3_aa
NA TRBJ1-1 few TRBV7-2 TGTGCCAGCAGCTTAGAGCACCGGAACACTGAAGCTTTCTTT CASSLEHRNTEAFF
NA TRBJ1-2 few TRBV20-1 TGCAGTGCTATTAAATTTCAGTGGTATGGCTACACCTTC CSAIKFQWYGYTF
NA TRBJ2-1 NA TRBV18 TGTGCCAGCTCCCGGGCCAGGGAGGACAATGAGCAGTTCTTC CASSRAREDNEQFF
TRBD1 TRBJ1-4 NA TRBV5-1 TGCGCCAGCAGCGTCCTGACAGGGGGCTCGTATGAAAAACTGTTTTTT CASSVLTGGSYEKLFF
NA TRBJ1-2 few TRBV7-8 TGTGCCAGCAGCCCCTCCCTGGAATCCTATGGCTACACCTTC CASSPSLESYGYTF
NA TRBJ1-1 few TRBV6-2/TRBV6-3 TGTGCCAGCAGTTACGAGGCCTACACTGAAGCTTTCTTT CASSYEAYTEAFF
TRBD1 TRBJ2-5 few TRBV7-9 TGTGCCAGCAGCAAAAGGACGTCGACAGGGAGAGGAGAGACCCAGTACTTC CASSKRTSTGRGETQYF
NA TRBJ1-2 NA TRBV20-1 TGCAGTGCTAGGAGGGGTGTAGGTGGCTACACCTTC CSARRGVGGYTF
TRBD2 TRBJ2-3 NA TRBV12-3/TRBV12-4 TGTGCCAGCAGTTCTGGAGCGGGGGGACGCGCAGATACGCAGTATTTT CASSSGAGGRADTQYF
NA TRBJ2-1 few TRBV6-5 TGTGCCAGCAGTGAGGGGAGCTACAATGAGCAGTTCTTC CASSEGSYNEQFF
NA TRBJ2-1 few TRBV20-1 TGCAGTGTTCCCCCGTGGGGGGCCTCCTACAATGAGCAGTTCTTC CSVPPWGASYNEQFF
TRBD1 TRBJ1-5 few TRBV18 TGTGCCAGCTCGCCCCCGGACAGGGTCGGGCAGCCCCAGCATTTT CASSPPDRVGQPQHF
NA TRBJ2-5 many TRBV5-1 TGCGCCAGCAGCGCGGGACTCCCCGGAGAGACCCAGTACTTC CASSAGLPGETQYF
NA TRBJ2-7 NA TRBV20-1 TGCAGTGCTAGTCTCTGGGGGAAGAGCTCCTACGAGCAGTACTTC CSASLWGKSSYEQYF
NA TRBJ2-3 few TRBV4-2 TGTGCCAGCAGCCAAGCGGGTCGCACAGATACGCAGTATTTT CASSQAGRTDTQYF
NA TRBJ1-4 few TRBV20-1 TGCAGTGCTCGCCCCCCGGTGTCAGATAATGAAAAACTGTTTTTT CSARPPVSDNEKLFF
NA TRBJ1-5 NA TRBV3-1 TGTGCCAGCAGCCAAGGCATAGGGTATCAGCCCCAGCATTTT CASSQGIGYQPQHF
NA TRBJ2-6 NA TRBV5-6 TGTGCCAGCAGCGCTCGGATTCGTATGGCTGGGGCCAACGTCCTGACTTTC CASSARIRMAGANVLTF
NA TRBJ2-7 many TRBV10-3 TGTGCCATCAGGGGACTGGGACTGACCAACGAGCAGTACTTC CAIRGLGLTNEQYF
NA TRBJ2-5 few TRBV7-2 TGTGCCAGCAGCGCAGGGAAGGGAGAGACCCAGTACTTC CASSAGKGETQYF
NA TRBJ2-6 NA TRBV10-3 TGTGCCATCAGGACGACAGGAGACTCTGGGGCCAACGTCCTGACTTTC CAIRTTGDSGANVLTF
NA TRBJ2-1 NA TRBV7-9 TGTGCCAGCAGCTTAGCAGAGAACTCCTACAATGAGCAGTTCTTC CASSLAENSYNEQFF
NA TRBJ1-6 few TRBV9 TGTGCCAGCAGCGTCGGCTCCTATAATTCACCCCTCCACTTT CASSVGSYNSPLHF
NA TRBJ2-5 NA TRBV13 TGTGCCAGCAGCCAATCGGGACCCCCAGAGACCCAGTACTTC CASSQSGPPETQYF
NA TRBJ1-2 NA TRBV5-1 TGCGCCAGCAGCTTAACTTCGGGGTCTAACTATGGCTACACCTTC CASSLTSGSNYGYTF
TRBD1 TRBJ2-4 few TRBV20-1 TGCAGTGCTAGACGGGGACAGGGGAGGAACATTCAGTACTTC CSARRGQGRNIQYF
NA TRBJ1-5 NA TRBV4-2 TGTGCCAGCAGCCAAGATCTCTTGGGGACGCCCCAGCATTTT CASSQDLLGTPQHF
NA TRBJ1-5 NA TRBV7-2 TGTGCCAGCAGCTTATTCGGGGGAAGGGAGCAGCCCCAGCATTTT CASSLFGGREQPQHF
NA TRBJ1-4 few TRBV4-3 TGCGCCAGCAGCCGTGCCCCTGGGACAACTAATGAAAAACTGTTTTTT CASSRAPGTTNEKLFF
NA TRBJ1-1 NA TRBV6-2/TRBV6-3 TGTGCCAGCAGTTACTGGGGTCTCACTGAAGCTTTCTTT CASSYWGLTEAFF
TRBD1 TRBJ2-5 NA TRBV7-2 TGTGCCAGCAGACTCGGGACAGGGGGCCAAGAGACCCAGTACTTC CASRLGTGGQETQYF
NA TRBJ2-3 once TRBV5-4 TGTGCCAGCAGCTTCGACAGGTCCACAGATACGCAGTATTTT CASSFDRSTDTQYF
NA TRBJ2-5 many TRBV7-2 TGTGCCAGCAGCTTCGGGGAGAGCAAGACCCAGTACTTC CASSFGESKTQYF
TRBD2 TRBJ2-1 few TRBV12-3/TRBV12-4 TGTGCCAGCAGTTCCTCCGGGGGTAGCGGGGGGCCCTACAATGAGCAGTTCTTC CASSSSGGSGGPYNEQFF
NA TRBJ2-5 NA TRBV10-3 TGTGCCATCAGTGAGTTAGTGTGGGAGACCCAGTACTTC CAISELVWETQYF
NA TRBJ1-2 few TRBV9 TGTGCCAGCAGCGCCTTAAACCCCTATGGCTACACCTTC CASSALNPYGYTF
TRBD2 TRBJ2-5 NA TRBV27 TGTGCCAGCCGCTTTACGGGACGGGGGGGCTGGGAGACCCAGTACTTC CASRFTGRGGWETQYF
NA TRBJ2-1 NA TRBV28 TGTGCCAGCAGTTTAGAATCCAGTGTGTACAATGAGCAGTTCTTC CASSLESSVYNEQFF
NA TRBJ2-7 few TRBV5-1 TGCGCCAGCACCAAACTAACCTCGGGACTTTACGAGCAGTACTTC CASTKLTSGLYEQYF
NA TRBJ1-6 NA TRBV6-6 TGTGCCAGCAGTTACGGGGGAGGGGATTCACCCCTCCACTTT CASSYGGGDSPLHF
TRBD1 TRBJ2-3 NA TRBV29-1 TGCAGCCTTGACAGGGGGGCAGATACGCAGTATTTT CSLDRGADTQYF
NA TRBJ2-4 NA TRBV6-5 TGTGCCAGCAGTTACGCTGGACAGGGAGGGCAAAACATTCAGTACTTC CASSYAGQGGQNIQYF